This entry features one T cell receptor (beta chain) sequence. As yet, its antigen is unknown. Second doses at about 4 or about 12 weeks were pooled. The protocol was immunoSEQ multiplex PCR, while the TCRdb copy is restricted to in-frame clones and leaves out a portion. In the table there are some 200,000 clones, 70% to 90% of which are singletons. These data come from a study of T cell responses to AZD1222 COVID-19 vaccine. Notes on the study in general: Only a handful of AZD1222 recipients, several in all, had baseline seropositivity. Targets within unmutated variant regions were reportedly found for nearly half of spike-specific TCRs. Females outnumbered males among donors, who were mostly white British; clonal diversity was possibly underestimated.

The V end was cut by 3 bases, the J end by 2 bases, with 4 bases between. The CDR3 loop spans 13 amino acids. Germline-derived CDR1 and CDR2 are MGHRA and YSYEKL. The genes are TRBV4-1 and TRBJ2-2; unclear D gene. The sequence derives from an adult who received the AZD1222 COVID-19 vaccine. Sequencing used peripheral blood, obtained 28 days after the second AZD1222 dose. The DNA of the CDR3 is TGCGCCAGCAGCCAGGGAAACACCGGGGAGCTGTTTTTT. Translation: CASSQGNTGELFF.